Listed below are T cell receptor beta chains from one sample, sequenced in a study of cytomegalovirus exposure and HLA in healthy donors. Assay: immunoSEQ multiplex PCR; the TCRdb copy retains only in-frame clones and omits some. This sample's table has about 170,000 clones. The sequenced material came from PBMCs. These receptors were obtained from a young woman in good health and CMV-seropositive. Both conserved end residues are part of each CDR3. D genes are given only for firm matches.

J gene: TRBJ1-2
D gene: TRBD1
V gene: TRBV5-6
CDR3 protein: CASSPSLAGGLGYTF
CDR3 DNA: TGTGCCAGCAGCCCTTCACTCGCAGGGGGTCTTGGCTACACCTTC

J gene: TRBJ1-6
D gene: -
V gene: TRBV4-2
CDR3 protein: CASSQDPQANFNSPLHF
CDR3 DNA: TGTGCCAGCAGCCAAGACCCCCAGGCCAACTTTAATTCACCCCTCCACTTT

J gene: TRBJ2-3
D gene: TRBD2
V gene: TRBV4-1
CDR3 protein: CASSQAGGGADTQYF
CDR3 DNA: TGCGCCAGCAGCCAAGCTGGCGGGGGGGCAGATACGCAGTATTTT

J gene: TRBJ1-1
D gene: -
V gene: TRBV5-4
CDR3 protein: CASSLAGGLNTEAFF
CDR3 DNA: TGTGCCAGCAGCTTGGCCGGGGGACTTAACACTGAAGCTTTCTTT

J gene: TRBJ2-7
D gene: -
V gene: TRBV5-6
CDR3 protein: CASSWGLLGTYEQYF
CDR3 DNA: TGTGCCAGCAGCTGGGGCCTCTTAGGTACCTACGAGCAGTACTTC

J gene: TRBJ1-4
D gene: TRBD1
V gene: TRBV2
CDR3 protein: CASSEAPDRALEKLFF
CDR3 DNA: TGTGCCAGCAGTGAAGCACCGGACAGGGCCCTAGAGAAACTGTTTTTT

J gene: TRBJ1-1
D gene: TRBD1
V gene: TRBV10-1
CDR3 protein: CASSEGDRSSEAFF
CDR3 DNA: TGCGCCAGCAGTGAGGGGGACAGATCCTCTGAAGCTTTCTTT

J gene: TRBJ1-1
D gene: TRBD1
V gene: TRBV5-8
CDR3 protein: CASSSRGANTEAFF
CDR3 DNA: TGTGCCAGCAGCTCCAGGGGGGCGAACACTGAAGCTTTCTTT

J gene: TRBJ2-7
D gene: TRBD1
V gene: TRBV19
CDR3 protein: CASSIGDRAEQYF
CDR3 DNA: TGTGCCAGTAGTATAGGGGACAGGGCCGAGCAGTACTTC

J gene: TRBJ2-2
D gene: TRBD2
V gene: TRBV5-1
CDR3 protein: CASSTGTSGISAANTGELFF
CDR3 DNA: TGCGCCAGCAGTACCGGGACTAGCGGGATTTCGGCCGCGAACACCGGGGAGCTGTTTTTT

J gene: TRBJ2-1
D gene: TRBD2
V gene: TRBV10-3
CDR3 protein: CAISESYLAGGYNEQFF
CDR3 DNA: TGTGCCATCAGTGAGTCATACCTAGCGGGGGGGTACAATGAGCAGTTCTTC

J gene: TRBJ1-1
D gene: -
V gene: TRBV7-9
CDR3 protein: CASSSHEVLTEAFF
CDR3 DNA: TGTGCCAGCAGCTCTCACGAGGTTTTGACTGAAGCTTTCTTT

J gene: TRBJ1-1
D gene: TRBD1
V gene: TRBV30
CDR3 protein: CAWSRQGGTEAFF
CDR3 DNA: TGTGCCTGGAGTCGACAGGGGGGGACTGAAGCTTTCTTT

J gene: TRBJ2-7
D gene: TRBD2
V gene: TRBV9
CDR3 protein: CASSSGTSGGEQYF
CDR3 DNA: TGTGCCAGCAGCTCCGGGACAAGCGGGGGCGAGCAGTACTTC

J gene: TRBJ1-4
D gene: -
V gene: TRBV9
CDR3 protein: CASSARWQGEKLFF
CDR3 DNA: TGTGCCAGCAGCGCTAGGTGGCAAGGCGAAAAACTGTTTTTT

J gene: TRBJ2-3
D gene: TRBD2
V gene: TRBV4-3
CDR3 protein: CASSQDVQGTITDTQYF
CDR3 DNA: TGCGCCAGCAGCCAAGATGTCCAAGGGACTATCACAGATACGCAGTATTTT

J gene: TRBJ2-5
D gene: TRBD2
V gene: TRBV2
CDR3 protein: CASGGAGLGTQYF
CDR3 DNA: TGTGCCAGCGGTGGAGCGGGACTGGGGACCCAGTACTTC

J gene: TRBJ2-7
D gene: TRBD1
V gene: TRBV30
CDR3 protein: CAWSVGQGVYEQYF
CDR3 DNA: TGTGCCTGGAGTGTTGGACAGGGGGTGTACGAGCAGTACTTC

J gene: TRBJ2-5
D gene: -
V gene: TRBV27
CDR3 protein: CASSYSPEETQYF
CDR3 DNA: TGTGCCAGCAGCTATTCTCCCGAAGAGACCCAGTACTTC

J gene: TRBJ1-1
D gene: -
V gene: TRBV18
CDR3 protein: CASSPVQAMNTEAFF
CDR3 DNA: TGTGCCAGCTCACCGGTCCAGGCGATGAACACTGAAGCTTTCTTT

J gene: TRBJ2-6
D gene: TRBD2
V gene: TRBV4-2
CDR3 protein: CASSQVRGTGANVLTF
CDR3 DNA: TGTGCCAGCAGCCAAGTGCGGGGGACTGGGGCCAACGTCCTGACTTTC

J gene: TRBJ2-3
D gene: -
V gene: TRBV9
CDR3 protein: CASSTPEALSTDTQYF
CDR3 DNA: TGTGCCAGCAGCACCCCGGAGGCATTAAGCACAGATACGCAGTATTTT

J gene: TRBJ1-2
D gene: TRBD1
V gene: TRBV19
CDR3 protein: CASSPTGDYGYTF
CDR3 DNA: TGTGCCAGTAGTCCGACAGGGGACTATGGCTACACCTTC

J gene: TRBJ2-7
D gene: -
V gene: TRBV5-6
CDR3 protein: CASSLAVSYEQYF
CDR3 DNA: TGTGCCAGCAGCCTCGCGGTCTCCTACGAGCAGTACTTC

J gene: TRBJ2-7
D gene: TRBD2
V gene: TRBV6-5
CDR3 protein: CASSQGTRGLGQYF
CDR3 DNA: TGTGCCAGCAGTCAGGGGACTAGGGGTCTGGGGCAGTACTTC

J gene: TRBJ1-1
D gene: -
V gene: TRBV30
CDR3 protein: CAWSPTRYAGKGTEAFF
CDR3 DNA: TGTGCCTGGAGTCCAACCCGGTACGCGGGGAAGGGCACTGAAGCTTTCTTT

J gene: TRBJ2-5
D gene: -
V gene: TRBV7-2
CDR3 protein: CASSLVFRLARETQYF
CDR3 DNA: TGTGCCAGCAGCTTAGTCTTTCGGCTAGCGAGGGAGACCCAGTACTTC

J gene: TRBJ2-2
D gene: TRBD2
V gene: TRBV4-1
CDR3 protein: CASSRRTSGDLLHTGELFF
CDR3 DNA: TGCGCCAGCAGCCGACGGACTAGCGGGGATCTTCTTCACACCGGGGAGCTGTTTTTT